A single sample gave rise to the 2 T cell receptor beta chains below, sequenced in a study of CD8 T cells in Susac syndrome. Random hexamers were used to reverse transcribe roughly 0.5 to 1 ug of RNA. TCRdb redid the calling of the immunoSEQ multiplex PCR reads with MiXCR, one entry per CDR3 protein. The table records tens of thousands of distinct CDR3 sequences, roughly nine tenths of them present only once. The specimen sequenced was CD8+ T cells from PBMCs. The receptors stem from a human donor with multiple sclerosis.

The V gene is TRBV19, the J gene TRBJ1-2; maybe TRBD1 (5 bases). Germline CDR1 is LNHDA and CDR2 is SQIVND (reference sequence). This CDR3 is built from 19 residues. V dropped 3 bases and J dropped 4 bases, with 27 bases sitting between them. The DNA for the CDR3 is TGTGCCAGTAGTATTCGTCCCTTGATCGGAGGGGTTCAGAGCTATGGCTACACCTTC. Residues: CASSIRPLIGGVQSYGYTF.

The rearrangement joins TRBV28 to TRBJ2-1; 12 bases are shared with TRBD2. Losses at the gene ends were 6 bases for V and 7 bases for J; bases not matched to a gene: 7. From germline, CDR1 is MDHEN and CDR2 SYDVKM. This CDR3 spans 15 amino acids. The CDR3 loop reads CASRPLAGGPNEQFF. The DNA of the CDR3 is TGTGCCAGCAGGCCTCTAGCGGGAGGGCCAAATGAGCAGTTCTTC.